The 30 T cell receptor beta chains below were found in one sample sequenced in a study of Graves' ophthalmopathy and Graves' hyperthyroidism (dated by TCRdb to the late 2010s). The sequencer was an Illumina HiSeq 2000. For repertoire sequencing, the TCR beta CDR3 regions were amplified from RNA transcripts. HTBI primers and the Qiagen OneStep RT-PCR kit were used in a first-round RT-PCR, which was followed by a second-round multiplex PCR, size selection and purification. Clones were called with MiXCR by TCRdb after fastp trimmed the public reads at Q25, and only in-frame beta chains were retained. A single entry per CDR3 protein holds the most common genes and DNA from its merged rows. For this sample the table gives more than 1,000,000 distinct CDR3 sequences, of which less than 45% were detected only once. The ten largest clones represent 11% of the sample. Material: peripheral blood or thyroid tissue (not recorded which). The receptor source for this set is an adult man with Graves' hyperthyroidism.

The chain combines TRBV12-3 or TRBV12-4 with TRBJ1-6; 8 bases are shared with TRBD1. The CDR3 consists of 14 residues. J was trimmed by 9 bases and V by 7 bases; bases with no gene match: 8. Here the CDR3 reads CASTTGTGGSPLHF. For the CDR3, the DNA is TGTGCCAGCACCACCGGGACAGGTGGTTCACCCCTCCACTTT.

On this clonotype itself: Relative to the germline gene, one junction end is altered; a read error may explain this. The V gene is TRBV10-3, the J gene TRBJ2-5; D unresolved. CDR3 length: 13 residues. CDR1 and CDR2 from the germline V gene are ENHRY and SYGVKD. CDR3 loop: CASSSRTWKTQYF. The CDR3 DNA reads as TGTGCCAGCAGTTCGAGGACGTGGAAGACCCAGTACTTC.

The DNA for the CDR3 is TGTGCCAGCAGAAAACAGGGGGTTACGGAGACCCAGTACTTC. It translates to CASRKQGVTETQYF. The chain employs TRBV6-5 and TRBJ2-5; 8 nucleotides align to TRBD1. V was clipped by 6 bases and J by 5 bases; unmatched bases: 8. This CDR3 region has 14 residues. CDR1 and CDR2 (germline): MNHEY, SVGAGI.

The sample holds a few counts of this clonotype. J is TRBJ1-6 and V is TRBV2; D gene ambiguous. Per germline, CDR1 SNHLY and CDR2 FYNNEI. This CDR3 contains 12 residues. Trimming pared 4 bases from V and 14 bases from J, leaving 12 bases between. CDR3: CASSGSLETLHF. Here the CDR3 DNA reads TGTGCCAGCAGTGGGTCCCTTGAGACCCTCCACTTT.

The sample holds a few counts of this clonotype. The chain uses TRBV14 and TRBJ2-7; D unresolved. V was clipped by 1 base and J by 0 bases, with 10 bases between them. Per germline, CDR1 SGHDN and CDR2 FVKESK. CDR3 length: 15 amino acids. The CDR3 spells CASSQGWSASYEQYF. The DNA of the CDR3 is TGTGCCAGCAGCCAAGGCTGGTCAGCCTCCTACGAGCAGTACTTC.

V gene TRBV5-5 combines with J gene TRBJ1-6, with D unclear. Trimming took 4 bases from V and 8 from J, leaving 22 bases between them. The CDR3 has 17 amino acids. Germline CDR1 reads SGHKS; CDR2 reads YYEKEE (reference sequence). CDR3 region: CASSDLPRPIQYSPLHF. Here the CDR3 DNA reads TGTGCCAGCAGCGATCTCCCGAGGCCCATTCAATATTCACCCCTCCACTTT.

This sequence joins TRBV10-3 and TRBJ2-3; D uncertain. The CDR3 extends over 14 amino acids. V gave up 9 bases and J gave up 1 base, with 14 bases separating them. Germline V lookup: CDR1 ENHRY, CDR2 SYGVKD. CDR3 loop: CAITAVGRTDTQYF. CDR3 sequence (DNA): TGTGCCATTACGGCGGTCGGCCGCACAGATACGCAGTATTTT.

This clonotype was counted at least ten times. The gene calls are TRBV19 and TRBJ1-5, with D tentatively TRBD1 (5 bases). Trimming cost V 4 bases and J 2 bases, with 12 bases left between them. Looked up from germline, CDR1 is LNHDA and CDR2 is SQIVND (reference sequence). This CDR3 has 15 amino acids. Here the CDR3 DNA reads TGTGCCAGTAGTAAAGGGGTGGGACGCAATCAGCCCCAGCATTTT. Amino acids: CASSKGVGRNQPQHF.

This clonotype was observed many times. V usage is TRBV7-6 and J usage is TRBJ1-2; D uncertain. V lost 1 base, J lost 8 bases, and 17 bases lay in between. Per germline, CDR1 SGHVS and CDR2 FNYEAQ. The CDR3 spans 15 residues. CDR3: CASSLGANTMSGYTF. The CDR3 coding sequence is TGTGCCAGCAGCTTAGGAGCTAATACTATGAGCGGCTACACCTTC.

This clonotype was recorded many times. This chain joins TRBV6-5 and TRBJ1-2, with no clear D. Germline-derived CDR1 and CDR2 are MNHEY and SVGAGI. CDR3 size: 14 residues. Trimming removed 6 bases from V and 2 bases from J, with 13 bases in between. This CDR3 is CASRESGINYGYTF. The CDR3 bases are TGTGCCAGCAGAGAATCCGGGATCAACTATGGCTACACCTTC.

The rearrangement uses TRBV12-3 or TRBV12-4 and TRBJ2-7; 7 bases line up with TRBD1. The CDR3 contains 15 residues. The J segment lost 5 bases and the V segment lost 5 bases, leaving 12 bases of the junction unmatched. The CDR3 DNA follows: TGTGCCAGCAGTGCAAGACAGGGCGCGAGACACGAGCAGTACTTC. Translating it yields CASSARQGARHEQYF.

This clonotype was seen at least ten times. The genes are TRBV7-9 and TRBJ1-5; D possibly corresponds to TRBD1 (5 bases). Germline V lookup: CDR1 SEHNR, CDR2 FQNEAQ (reference sequence). The CDR3 runs to 16 residues. V shed 0 bases and J shed 0 bases, with 9 bases lying between them. The CDR3 loop is CASSLAPQGSNQPQHF. DNA of the CDR3: TGTGCCAGCAGCTTAGCCCCCCAGGGTAGCAATCAGCCCCAGCATTTT.

V gene TRBV11-2 combines with J gene TRBJ1-5; 10 bases are a match to TRBD1. This CDR3 is built from 15 residues. With V trimmed by 5 bases and J by 11 bases, 12 bases remained unmatched. CDR1 and CDR2 (germline): SGHAT, FQNNGV. CDR3 residues: CASSAPGQGMETQHF. CDR3 coding DNA: TGTGCCAGCAGCGCCCCGGGACAGGGGATGGAGACCCAGCATTTT. The complete variable domain, with remaining parts taken from reference TRBV11-2 and TRBJ1-5, reads EAGVAQSPRYKIIEKRQSVAFWCNPISGHATLYWYQQILGQGPKLLIQFQNNGVVDDSQLPKDRFSAERLKGVDSTLKIQPAKLEDSAVYLCASSAPGQGMETQHFGDGTRLSIL.

The rearrangement joins TRBV5-6 to TRBJ1-2; 7 nucleotides agree with TRBD1. The V gene's germline CDR1 is SGHDT and CDR2 YYEEEE. J lost 6 bases, V lost 3 bases, and 17 bases had no gene match. CDR3 length: 17 amino acids. DNA of the CDR3: TGTGCCAGCAGCTCTGACAGGGAGCTGGAGGTGATCAATGGCTACACCTTC. It yields the protein CASSSDRELEVINGYTF.

This clonotype was counted ten times or more. The gene calls are TRBV15 and TRBJ1-4, with D maybe TRBD1 (6 bases). The CDR3 runs to 16 residues. V dropped 0 bases and J dropped 9 bases, with 17 bases sitting between them. Germline CDR1 is LNHNV and CDR2 is YYDKDF (reference sequence). The CDR3, as DNA: TGTGCCACCAGCAGAGATCGGTTGGGGGCGAGGCAAAAACTGTTTTTT. It is translated as CATSRDRLGARQKLFF.

The sample holds many counts of this clonotype. This chain joins TRBV7-9 and TRBJ2-7, with 9 bases fitting TRBD1. CDR1 SEHNR and CDR2 FQNEAQ come from the germline V gene (reference sequence). The CDR3 consists of 14 residues. Losses at the gene ends were 6 bases for V and 2 bases for J; bases not matched to a gene: 5. Here the CDR3 reads CASRWDRVPYEQYF. The CDR3 coding sequence is TGTGCCAGCAGATGGGACAGGGTTCCCTACGAGCAGTACTTC.

The chain joins TRBV20-1 to TRBJ2-7; D possibly corresponds to TRBD1 (6 bases). The CDR3 loop spans 14 amino acids. The germline gives CDR1 DFQATT, CDR2 SNEGSKA (reference sequence). Trimming stripped 4 bases from V and 2 bases from J, with 15 bases between. In DNA form, the CDR3 reads TGCAGTGCTATAAACCGGGACATACCCTACGAGCAGTACTTC. The encoded protein is CSAINRDIPYEQYF.

This clonotype was seen only once. The CDR3 does not close with the conserved phenylalanine or tryptophan, likely indicating a read error. The chain combines TRBV10-3 with TRBJ2-7; a possible D gene is TRBD2 (6 bases). Deletions cut 2 bases from V and 5 bases from J, with 19 bases between. The CDR3 runs to 16 residues. The germline gives CDR1 ENHRY, CDR2 SYGVKD. The CDR3 is CAISEGAGPGGHEQYL. Written as DNA, the CDR3 is TGTGCCATCAGTGAGGGGGCGGGACCCGGCGGGCACGAGCAGTACCTC.

Remarks on this clonotype: The CDR3 ends on some other residue instead of the conserved phenylalanine or tryptophan, so this is likely a read error. The DNA is left out, because the CDR3 cannot be placed on it with certainty; the CDR3 is given as TCRdb lists it. This chain uses TRBV11-2 with TRBJ1-1; TRBD1 is the table's D call and was not checked against the DNA. CDR1 and CDR2 from the germline V gene are SGHAT and FQNNGV. The CDR3 is 11 residues long, counting both termini. The CDR3 sequence is CASSRPTGSFR.

The rearrangement uses TRBV15 and TRBJ2-5; 10 bases map to TRBD1. With V trimmed by 4 bases and J by 5 bases, 7 bases remained unmatched. The CDR3 runs 15 residues. Germline V CDR1 and CDR2: LNHNV, YYDKDF (reference sequence). CDR3 sequence (DNA): TGTGCCACCAGCACCGGGACAGGGGTCGGGGAGACCCAGTACTTC. Protein sequence: CATSTGTGVGETQYF. The entire variable domain, with the rest obtained from reference TRBV15 and TRBJ2-5, is as follows: DAMVIQNPRYQVTQFGKPVTLSCSQTLNHNVMYWYQQKSSQAPKLLFHYYDKDFNNEADTPDNFQSRRPNTSFCFLDIRSPGLGDTAMYLCATSTGTGVGETQYFGPGTRLLVL.

Many counts were recorded for this clonotype. The chain links TRBV12-3 or TRBV12-4 to TRBJ1-5; 8 bases map to TRBD1. This CDR3 region has 14 residues. The trim removed 6 bases at V and 1 base at J, leaving 2 bases unmatched. DNA for the CDR3: TGTGCCAGCAGACACAGGGGGAGCAATCAGCCCCAGCATTTT. Residues: CASRHRGSNQPQHF.

This clonotype was seen at least ten times. The rearrangement joins TRBV20-1 to TRBJ2-7; possible D gene TRBD2, 6 bases. Trimming took off 4 bases at V and 1 base at J, with 20 bases between the two ends. Germline lookup yields CDR1 DFQATT and CDR2 SNEGSKA (reference sequence). The CDR3 totals 16 residues. The CDR3 loop reads CSAIPMAASASYEQYF. Written as DNA, the CDR3 is TGCAGTGCTATCCCTATGGCGGCTAGCGCGTCCTACGAGCAGTACTTC.

There are a few counts of this clonotype. V is TRBV6-2 or TRBV6-3 and J is TRBJ2-7; the D is unclear. V was shortened by 5 bases and J by 2 bases, with 13 bases between the two germline ends. The CDR3 runs to 14 residues. Germline CDR1 MNHEY, CDR2 SVGEGT. The DNA of the CDR3 is TGTGCCAGCAGTCCCCCTAATGGGCCCTACGAGCAGTACTTC. Amino acids: CASSPPNGPYEQYF.

This clonotype was counted at least ten times. The chain combines TRBV5-6 with TRBJ1-6; weak D call: TRBD1 (5 bases). Germline loops: CDR1 SGHDT, CDR2 YYEEEE. The CDR3 sequence is 16 residues long. V was clipped by 4 bases and J by 13 bases, with 24 bases between them. CDR3 in amino acids: CASSAARDGPRLPLHF. DNA of the CDR3: TGTGCCAGCAGCGCGGCTAGGGACGGGCCCCGTCTGCCCCTCCACTTT.

J is TRBJ2-5 and V is TRBV2, with TRBD1 matching over 8 bases. This CDR3 contains 13 residues. Germline V gives CDR1 SNHLY, CDR2 FYNNEI. V lost 6 bases to trimming and J lost 6 bases; unmatched junction nucleotides: 6. The CDR3, as DNA: TGTGCCAGCAGCGGACAGGGTTCGCAGACCCAGTACTTC. It translates to CASSGQGSQTQYF.

The rearrangement joins TRBV6-5 to TRBJ2-5; D call uncertain. Germline CDR1 MNHEY, CDR2 SVGAGI. The CDR3 covers 14 residues. Trimming cost V 5 bases and J 5 bases, with 15 bases left between them. The CDR3 coding sequence is TGTGCCAGCAGTGATAGGGAATATCCGGAGACCCAGTACTTC. Protein product: CASSDREYPETQYF.

There are many counts of this clonotype. The chain recombines TRBV7-9 with TRBJ2-7; 8 bases map to TRBD1. V lost 5 bases and J lost 6; bases outside the gene matches: 6. Looked up from germline, CDR1 is SEHNR and CDR2 is FQNEAQ (reference sequence). This CDR3 is 13 amino acids long. CDR3 amino acids: CASSRGQAGEQYF. Written as DNA, the CDR3 is TGTGCCAGCAGCAGGGGACAGGCGGGCGAGCAGTACTTC. The entire variable domain, with the rest obtained from reference TRBV7-9 and TRBJ2-7, is as follows: DTGVSQNPRHKITKRGQNVTFRCDPISEHNRLYWYRQTLGQGPEFLTYFQNEAQLEKSRLLSDRFSAERPKGSFSTLEIQRTEQGDSAMYLCASSRGQAGEQYFGPGTRLTVT.

A remark on this clonotype: A much more abundant neighbour one base away suggests this may be a read error. The V gene is TRBV12-3 or TRBV12-4, the J gene TRBJ1-2; unclear D gene. This CDR3 is built from 14 residues. The V end lost 8 bases, the J end lost 4 bases, and 17 bases lay between the germline ends. The CDR3 nucleotides are TGTGCCAGCCGCCCGCGGGCCCGGAGCTATGGCTACACCTTC. Protein product: CASRPRARSYGYTF.

This clonotype appeared many times. The genes are TRBV5-8 and TRBJ1-1, with no clear D. V was clipped by 0 bases and J by 11 bases, with 11 bases between them. This CDR3 has 12 amino acids. The germline CDR1 and CDR2 sequences are SGHTS and YDEGEE. CDR3 coding DNA: TGTGCCAGCAGCTTGGCCCCCCAGGAGGCTTTCTTT. It specifies CASSLAPQEAFF. The full variable domain, its missing parts supplied by reference TRBV5-8 and TRBJ1-1, is EAGVTQSPTHLIKTRGQQATLRCSPISGHTSVYWYQQALGLGLQFLLWYDEGEERNRGNFPPRFSGRQFPNYSSELNVNALELEDSALYLCASSLAPQEAFFGQGTRLTVV.

The chain has TRBV6-1 and TRBJ1-5; maybe TRBD1 (5 bases). V lost 6 bases and J 6 bases, leaving 12 bases between the germline ends. The germline gives CDR1 MNHNS, CDR2 SASEGT. The CDR3 has 13 residues. CDR3 nucleotide sequence: TGTGCCAGCAGGGAAAGTGGGGGTCAGCCCCAGCATTTT. Its protein product is CASRESGGQPQHF.